The clone carrying this T cell receptor (beta chain) was detected only once. How the authors handled the data: Amplification with reference gene primers provided the estimates of nucleated cell counts. Clones were sequenced by immunoSEQ multiplex PCR, and TCRdb holds only the in-frame ones, with some missing. V, J and clone size are those of that table, while D and trimming were read from the DNA. The table shows more than 65,000 clones, with over 65% occurring only once. V was clipped by 1 base and J by 4 bases; unmatched bases: 2. CDR1 is SGHAT and CDR2 is FQNNGV in the germline V gene. The CDR3 extends over 15 amino acids. The data belong to a study of blood T cell repertoires in COVID-19.

Sequenced sample: peripheral blood. The J gene is TRBJ2-2, the V gene TRBV11-2; 8 bases match TRBD2. The origin of this receptor is an older woman with acute or convalescent COVID-19. CDR3 sequence reads: CASSLAGGSTGELFF. As DNA, the CDR3 is TGTGCCAGCAGCTTAGCGGGGGGGAGCACCGGGGAGCTGTTTTTT.